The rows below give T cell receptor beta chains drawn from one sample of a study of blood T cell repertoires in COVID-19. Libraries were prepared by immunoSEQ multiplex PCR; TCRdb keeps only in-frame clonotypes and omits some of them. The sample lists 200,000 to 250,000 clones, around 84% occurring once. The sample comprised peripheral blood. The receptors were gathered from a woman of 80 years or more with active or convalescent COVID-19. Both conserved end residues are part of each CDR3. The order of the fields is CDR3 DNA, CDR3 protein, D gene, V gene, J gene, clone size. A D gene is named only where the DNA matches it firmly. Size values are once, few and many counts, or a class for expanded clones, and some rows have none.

cdr3_nt: TGTGCCAGCTCATCCTCGGGGGGTATACACGCTGTCTACGAGCAGTACTTC
cdr3_aa: CASSSSGGIHAVYEQYF
d_call: TRBD2
v_call: TRBV18
j_call: TRBJ2-7
clone_size: .

cdr3_nt: TGCGCCAGCAGCAAGGGACAGGGGGTCACAGATACGCAGTATTTT
cdr3_aa: CASSKGQGVTDTQYF
d_call: TRBD1
v_call: TRBV4-1
j_call: TRBJ2-3
clone_size: .

cdr3_nt: TGTGCCAGCAGCTTAGTGGGGGGTGACATCGAGCAGTACTTC
cdr3_aa: CASSLVGGDIEQYF
d_call: .
v_call: TRBV7-3
j_call: TRBJ2-7
clone_size: .

cdr3_nt: TGTGCCAGTAGTTACGGACAGCTAGGAAACACCATATATTTT
cdr3_aa: CASSYGQLGNTIYF
d_call: .
v_call: TRBV19
j_call: TRBJ1-3
clone_size: .

cdr3_nt: TGTGCCAGCAGTCCCTACACAGATACGCAGTATTTT
cdr3_aa: CASSPYTDTQYF
d_call: .
v_call: TRBV12-3/TRBV12-4
j_call: TRBJ2-3
clone_size: .

cdr3_nt: TGCGCCAGCAGCCCCCGGACTAGCGGGGGCCAAGAGACCCAGTACTTC
cdr3_aa: CASSPRTSGGQETQYF
d_call: TRBD2
v_call: TRBV5-1
j_call: TRBJ2-5
clone_size: once

cdr3_nt: TGCGCCAGCTCTCAGGCTAGCGGGAGTAATGAGCAGTTCTTC
cdr3_aa: CASSQASGSNEQFF
d_call: TRBD2
v_call: TRBV5-1
j_call: TRBJ2-1
clone_size: once

cdr3_nt: TGTGCTAGTGGCCATGGGGGGAGTAGCAATCAGCCCCAGCATTTT
cdr3_aa: CASGHGGSSNQPQHF
d_call: .
v_call: TRBV12-5
j_call: TRBJ1-5
clone_size: .

cdr3_nt: TGTGCCACCAGCAGAGATGGGGTTGGGGGGAGCAATCAGCCCCAGCATTTT
cdr3_aa: CATSRDGVGGSNQPQHF
d_call: .
v_call: TRBV15
j_call: TRBJ1-5
clone_size: .

cdr3_nt: TGCGCCAGCAGCCGGGACAGTGCATCACCCCTCCACTTT
cdr3_aa: CASSRDSASPLHF
d_call: TRBD1
v_call: TRBV4-3
j_call: TRBJ1-6
clone_size: .

cdr3_nt: TGTGCCAGCAGTCCCACAGGGTACACCGGGGAGCTGTTTTTT
cdr3_aa: CASSPTGYTGELFF
d_call: .
v_call: TRBV7-9
j_call: TRBJ2-2
clone_size: few

cdr3_nt: TGCGCCAGCAGCATACACAGGGATTGGGCCAAAAACATTCAGTACTTC
cdr3_aa: CASSIHRDWAKNIQYF
d_call: .
v_call: TRBV4-3
j_call: TRBJ2-4
clone_size: .

cdr3_nt: TGTGCCAGCAGTTACTCTTTACGACAGTTGAACACTGAAGCTTTCTTT
cdr3_aa: CASSYSLRQLNTEAFF
d_call: .
v_call: TRBV6-5
j_call: TRBJ1-1
clone_size: .

cdr3_nt: TGTGCCAGCAACCTGGCGGGCTGGACAGATACGCAGTATTTT
cdr3_aa: CASNLAGWTDTQYF
d_call: .
v_call: TRBV9
j_call: TRBJ2-3
clone_size: .

cdr3_nt: TGTGCCTGGACGAGATGGAGCTCCTATAATTCACCCCTCCACTTT
cdr3_aa: CAWTRWSSYNSPLHF
d_call: .
v_call: TRBV30
j_call: TRBJ1-6
clone_size: once

cdr3_nt: TGTGCCAGCAGCGTAGCCCCCCTTGAAGGCGGTACGCAGTATTTT
cdr3_aa: CASSVAPLEGGTQYF
d_call: .
v_call: TRBV9
j_call: TRBJ2-3
clone_size: .

cdr3_nt: TGTGCCACCAGCAGAGAGAGGGCCGGGGAGCTGTTTTTT
cdr3_aa: CATSRERAGELFF
d_call: .
v_call: TRBV15
j_call: TRBJ2-2
clone_size: .

cdr3_nt: TGTGCCAGTAGTATTATAGGGGGCGAAGGAAAACTGTTTTTT
cdr3_aa: CASSIIGGEGKLFF
d_call: TRBD1
v_call: TRBV19
j_call: TRBJ1-4
clone_size: .

cdr3_nt: TGTGCCAGCAGCCCATCGACAGGGTGGGATTCACCCCTCCACTTT
cdr3_aa: CASSPSTGWDSPLHF
d_call: TRBD1
v_call: TRBV7-8
j_call: TRBJ1-6
clone_size: .

cdr3_nt: TGCGCCAGCAGCCAAAACAGGCTGGGCTACACCTTC
cdr3_aa: CASSQNRLGYTF
d_call: .
v_call: TRBV4-1
j_call: TRBJ1-2
clone_size: .

cdr3_nt: TGTGCCAGCAGCTTATCGGGGGGGGTCTACAATGAGCAGTTCTTC
cdr3_aa: CASSLSGGVYNEQFF
d_call: TRBD2
v_call: TRBV7-2
j_call: TRBJ2-1
clone_size: .

cdr3_nt: TGTGCCAGCTCTCCCGTTGGGAGGCGAGAGACCCAGTACTTC
cdr3_aa: CASSPVGRRETQYF
d_call: .
v_call: TRBV18
j_call: TRBJ2-5
clone_size: once

cdr3_nt: TGTGCCAGCAGTTCTCCCGTCACTGAAGCTTTCTTT
cdr3_aa: CASSSPVTEAFF
d_call: .
v_call: TRBV6-5
j_call: TRBJ1-1
clone_size: .

cdr3_nt: TGTGCCACCAGCAGGGGACAGGATTTTTATGCGGGAAACATTCAGTACTTC
cdr3_aa: CATSRGQDFYAGNIQYF
d_call: TRBD1
v_call: TRBV15
j_call: TRBJ2-4
clone_size: few

cdr3_nt: TGTGCCAGCAGTTATCTTCAGGGTTTAGATACGCAGTATTTT
cdr3_aa: CASSYLQGLDTQYF
d_call: .
v_call: TRBV6-2/TRBV6-3
j_call: TRBJ2-3
clone_size: .

cdr3_nt: TGTGCCAGCAGCTCTGGACCAGGGCCTAACAATGAGCAGTTCTTC
cdr3_aa: CASSSGPGPNNEQFF
d_call: .
v_call: TRBV11-2
j_call: TRBJ2-1
clone_size: .

cdr3_nt: TGTGCCATCAGCACACTAGCGGGGGACAATGAGCAGTTCTTC
cdr3_aa: CAISTLAGDNEQFF
d_call: TRBD2
v_call: TRBV10-3
j_call: TRBJ2-1
clone_size: .

cdr3_nt: TGTGCCAGCAGCTCCCGGGACACGTACGCGCATCTGTACTTC
cdr3_aa: CASSSRDTYAHLYF
d_call: .
v_call: TRBV9
j_call: TRBJ2-7
clone_size: .

cdr3_nt: TGTGCCAGCAGGACTCCGGGACAGGGGCACACCGGGGAGCTGTTTTTT
cdr3_aa: CASRTPGQGHTGELFF
d_call: TRBD1
v_call: TRBV7-6
j_call: TRBJ2-2
clone_size: .

cdr3_nt: TGTGCCAGCAGCCTGGGACTAGCGGGAGTTCACCGGGAGCTGTTTTTT
cdr3_aa: CASSLGLAGVHRELFF
d_call: TRBD2
v_call: TRBV7-6
j_call: TRBJ2-2
clone_size: .

cdr3_nt: TGTGCCACCAGTGATTTGACAGGAAAGGTAGAGACCCAGTACTTC
cdr3_aa: CATSDLTGKVETQYF
d_call: .
v_call: TRBV24-1
j_call: TRBJ2-5
clone_size: .

cdr3_nt: TGTGCCAGCTCACCAAACGCAGGGGAAAACTATGGCTACACCTTC
cdr3_aa: CASSPNAGENYGYTF
d_call: .
v_call: TRBV18
j_call: TRBJ1-2
clone_size: .

cdr3_nt: TGTGCCAGCAGTTTGACTAGGGGCCCTTACGAGCAGTACTTC
cdr3_aa: CASSLTRGPYEQYF
d_call: .
v_call: TRBV27
j_call: TRBJ2-7
clone_size: .

cdr3_nt: TGTGCCAGCAGCGACCTCGACAGGGGTCTCTACGAGCAGTACTTC
cdr3_aa: CASSDLDRGLYEQYF
d_call: TRBD1
v_call: TRBV6-2/TRBV6-3
j_call: TRBJ2-7
clone_size: few

cdr3_nt: TGTGCCAGCAGTCAAACAGGGGCTGAAGCTTTCTTT
cdr3_aa: CASSQTGAEAFF
d_call: TRBD1
v_call: TRBV6-2/TRBV6-3
j_call: TRBJ1-1
clone_size: few

cdr3_nt: TGTGCCAGCAGTCCTCGGGGACTAGCGGGGGCTGGGAATGAGCAGTTCTTC
cdr3_aa: CASSPRGLAGAGNEQFF
d_call: TRBD2
v_call: TRBV27
j_call: TRBJ2-1
clone_size: once

cdr3_nt: TGCGCCAGCAGCCAAGATCCGGAGGAAGGCGAGCAGTACTTC
cdr3_aa: CASSQDPEEGEQYF
d_call: .
v_call: TRBV4-3
j_call: TRBJ2-7
clone_size: .

cdr3_nt: TGTGCCAGCAGAAAGGACAGGGAGTTTGAAGCTTTCTTT
cdr3_aa: CASRKDREFEAFF
d_call: TRBD1
v_call: TRBV12-3/TRBV12-4
j_call: TRBJ1-1
clone_size: .

cdr3_nt: TGTGCCAGCAGCCCCTCCGACAGGGGATTCTACAATGAGCAGTTCTTC
cdr3_aa: CASSPSDRGFYNEQFF
d_call: TRBD1
v_call: TRBV3-1/TRBV3-2
j_call: TRBJ2-1
clone_size: .